The clone carrying this TCR beta chain was seen a single time. The antigen remains undetermined. PCR involved 60 Vbeta and 13 Jbeta primers. Assay used: immunoSEQ multiplex PCR; TCRdb lists only in-frame clones, some missing. Of 150,000 to 200,000 clones in the sample, roughly 84% were seen once. The record originates from a study of cytomegalovirus exposure and HLA in healthy donors. Notes on the study in general: It was likely that a cluster of highly shared sequence variants was a sequencing artifact. In vitro data verified a few CMV-associated chains as specific for CMV antigens. Cytomegalovirus-associated TCR beta chains were listed, numbering some 150.

The V gene end was trimmed by 7 bases and the J gene end by 2 bases; junction bases not matched to a gene: 7. This CDR3 comprises 14 residues. CDR1 and CDR2 (germline): SGHVS, FNYEAQ. The sequenced sample consisted of PBMCs. The rearrangement uses TRBV7-6 and TRBJ2-5; 7 bases match TRBD1. The sequence was collected from a young man in good health and CMV-seropositive. CDR3: CASTPVTGQETQYF. CDR3 nucleotides: TGTGCCAGCACCCCCGTGACAGGGCAAGAGACCCAGTACTTC. The full variable domain, with the rest looked up from reference TRBV7-6 and TRBJ2-5, is GAGVSQSPRYKVTKRGQDVALRCDPISGHVSLYWYRQALGQGPEFLTYFNYEAQQDKSGLPNDRFSAERPEGSISTLTIQRTEQRDSAMYRCASTPVTGQETQYFGPGTRLLVL.